The T cell receptor beta chain under discussion was sequenced for a study of identical twins. In TCRdb, the 5' RACE reads were re-called with MiXCR into one record per CDR3 protein. There are more than 200,000 distinct CDR3 sequences in the sample; roughly 10% occur only once, and around 5.1% lies in the top ten. This clonotype was counted at least ten times. Germline lookup yields CDR1 SNHLY and CDR2 FYNNEI. This CDR3 is built from 10 residues. V was shortened by 7 bases and J by 10 bases, with 10 bases between the two germline ends. Sequencing was done on a sample of memory (CD45RO+) T cells sorted from blood. The chain has TRBV2 and TRBJ1-1, with D hard to call. The clonotype originates from a young woman in good health. The CDR3 loop reads CASTLHRAFF. DNA of the CDR3: TGTGCCAGCACTTTACACCGAGCTTTCTTT.